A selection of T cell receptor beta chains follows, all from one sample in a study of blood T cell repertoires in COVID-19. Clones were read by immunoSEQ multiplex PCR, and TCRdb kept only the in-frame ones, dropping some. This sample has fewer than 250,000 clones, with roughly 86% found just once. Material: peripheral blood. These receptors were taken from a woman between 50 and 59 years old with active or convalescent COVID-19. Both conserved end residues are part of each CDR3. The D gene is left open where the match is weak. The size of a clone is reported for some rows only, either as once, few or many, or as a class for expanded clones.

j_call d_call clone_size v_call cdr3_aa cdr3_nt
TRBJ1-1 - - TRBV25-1 CASTGNTEAFF TGTGCCAGCACAGGGAACACTGAAGCTTTCTTT
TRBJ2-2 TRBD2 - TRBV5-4 CASSPPETSRGRELFF TGTGCCAGCAGCCCCCCCGAGACTAGCCGAGGGCGGGAGCTGTTTTTT
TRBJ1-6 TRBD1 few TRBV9 CASSKGGTGYNSPLHF TGTGCCAGCAGCAAGGGGGGGACAGGGTATAATTCACCCCTCCACTTT
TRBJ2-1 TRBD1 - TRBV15 CATSSGIGQVSNEQFF TGTGCCACCAGCAGTGGTATCGGACAGGTCAGCAATGAGCAGTTCTTC
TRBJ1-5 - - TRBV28 CASSLFRGTDQPQHF TGTGCCAGCAGTTTATTCCGGGGGACGGATCAGCCCCAGCATTTT
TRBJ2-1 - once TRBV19 CASTPAGGQGNEQFF TGTGCCAGTACCCCGGCGGGCGGGCAGGGGAATGAGCAGTTCTTC
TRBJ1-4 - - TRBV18 CASSPLGGSKNEKLFF TGTGCCAGCTCACCACTAGGCGGGAGCAAGAATGAAAAACTGTTTTTT
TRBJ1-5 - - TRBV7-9 CASSLIADNQPQHF TGTGCCAGCAGCTTAATAGCGGATAATCAGCCCCAGCATTTT
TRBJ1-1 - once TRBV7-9 CASTLGPNTEAFF TGTGCCAGCACCCTGGGGCCGAACACTGAAGCTTTCTTT
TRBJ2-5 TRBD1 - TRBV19 CASSNPSTGGQETQYF TGTGCCAGTAGTAACCCCTCGACAGGGGGCCAAGAGACCCAGTACTTC
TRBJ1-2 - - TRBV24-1 CATSDFGGRGYTF TGTGCCACCAGTGATTTCGGAGGGAGGGGCTACACCTTC
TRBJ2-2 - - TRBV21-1 CASSKALGRELAGELFF TGTGCCAGCAGCAAAGCGCTGGGGCGGGAGCTCGCCGGGGAGCTGTTTTTT
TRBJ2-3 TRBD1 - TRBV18 CASSTGTGRTDTQYF TGTGCCAGCTCAACCGGGACAGGGAGGACAGATACGCAGTATTTT
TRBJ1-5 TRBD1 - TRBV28 CASSFTDRKNQPQHF TGTGCCAGCAGTTTTACGGACAGGAAAAATCAGCCCCAGCATTTT
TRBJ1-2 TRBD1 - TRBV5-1 CASSWDRGKPYGYTF TGCGCCAGCAGCTGGGACAGGGGAAAACCCTATGGCTACACCTTC
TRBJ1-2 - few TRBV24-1 CATSEPKQNGYTF TGTGCCACCAGTGAGCCTAAACAGAACGGCTACACCTTC
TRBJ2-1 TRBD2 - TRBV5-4 CASSLVAGVYNEQFF TGTGCCAGCAGCTTGGTAGCGGGAGTGTACAATGAGCAGTTCTTC
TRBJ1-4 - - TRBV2 CASNGRGRNEKLFF TGTGCCAGCAACGGAAGAGGGAGGAATGAAAAACTGTTTTTT
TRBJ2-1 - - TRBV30 CAWNAGSFNEQFF TGTGCCTGGAACGCGGGAAGCTTCAATGAGCAGTTCTTC
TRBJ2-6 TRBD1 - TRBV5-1 CASSLRPPGQGFIGANVLTF TGCGCCAGCAGCTTACGCCCTCCGGGACAGGGGTTTATTGGGGCCAACGTCCTGACTTTC
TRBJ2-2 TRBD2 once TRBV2 CASSRTSGRLNTGELFF TGTGCCAGCAGCCGGACTAGCGGGAGGCTTAACACCGGGGAGCTGTTTTTT
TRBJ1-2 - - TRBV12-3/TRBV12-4 CASSLRTYGYTF TGTGCCAGCAGTTTAAGGACATATGGCTACACCTTC
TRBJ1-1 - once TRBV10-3 CANSEARANTEAFF TGTGCCAACTCCGAGGCGAGAGCGAACACTGAAGCTTTCTTT
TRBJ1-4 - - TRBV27 CASSLSPTATNEKLFF TGTGCCAGCAGTTTAAGCCCGACAGCAACTAATGAAAAACTGTTTTTT
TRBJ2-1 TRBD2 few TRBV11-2 CASSPQVAGGNEQFF TGTGCCAGCAGCCCCCAGGTAGCGGGAGGGAATGAGCAGTTCTTC
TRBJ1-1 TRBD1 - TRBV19 CASSVTGVNTEAFF TGTGCCAGTAGTGTGACAGGGGTGAACACTGAAGCTTTCTTT
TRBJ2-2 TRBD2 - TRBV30 CAWSGDYQNTGELFF TGTGCCTGGAGTGGGGACTATCAGAACACCGGGGAGCTGTTTTTT
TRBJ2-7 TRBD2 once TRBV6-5 CASTPLGGGVDEQYF TGTGCCAGCACTCCCCTTGGGGGGGGAGTCGACGAGCAGTACTTC
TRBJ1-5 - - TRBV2 CASSESPRQITKGNNQPQHF TGTGCCAGCAGTGAAAGCCCTCGACAGATTACAAAAGGGAACAATCAGCCCCAGCATTTT
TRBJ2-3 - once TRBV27 CASSFERSTDTQYF TGTGCCAGCAGTTTTGAACGGAGCACAGATACGCAGTATTTT
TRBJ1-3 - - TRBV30 CAWTFLDRRGNTIYF TGTGCCTGGACTTTTCTCGACAGGAGAGGAAACACCATATATTTT
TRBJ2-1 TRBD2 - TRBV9 CASSVAWASGENEQFF TGTGCCAGCAGCGTAGCGTGGGCTAGCGGGGAAAATGAGCAGTTCTTC
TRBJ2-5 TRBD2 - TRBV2 CASTRLAGEQETQYF TGTGCCAGCACCAGACTAGCGGGGGAGCAAGAGACCCAGTACTTC
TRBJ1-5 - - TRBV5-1 CASSPEGQSNQPQHF TGCGCCAGCAGCCCGGAAGGACAGAGCAATCAGCCCCAGCATTTT
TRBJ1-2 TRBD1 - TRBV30 CAWRGDRASNYGYTF TGTGCCTGGAGAGGGGACAGGGCCTCTAACTATGGCTACACCTTC
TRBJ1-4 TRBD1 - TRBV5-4 CASSLLTGATNEKLFF TGTGCCAGCAGCCTCCTGACAGGGGCGACTAATGAAAAACTGTTTTTT
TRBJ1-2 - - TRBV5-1 CASSPWTDWGYGYTF TGCGCCAGCAGCCCCTGGACAGACTGGGGCTATGGCTACACCTTC